These 32 T cell receptor beta chains were all obtained from the same sample, sequenced in a study of CD8 T cells in ankylosing spondylitis. TCRdb reprocessed the 5' RACE reads via MiXCR and lists one record per CDR3 protein. The repertoire holds about 360,000 distinct CDR3 sequences, with about 15% as singletons. The sequenced material came from blood, either unsorted or a sorted T cell fraction (not recorded which). These TCRs come from a male donor with ankylosing spondylitis or in good health (not recorded which).

In this sample, this clonotype turned up many times. The genes are TRBV7-2 and TRBJ1-5; maybe TRBD1 (5 bases). Trimming pared 1 base from V and 4 bases from J, leaving 11 bases between. Germline CDR1 reads SGHTA; CDR2 reads FQGNSA. CDR3 length equals 15 residues. CDR3 coding DNA: TGTGCCAGCAGCTTAGAGGCAGGGATTAATCAGCCCCAGCATTTT. Protein: CASSLEAGINQPQHF.

This clonotype occurred a few times. The chain uses TRBV4-2 and TRBJ2-1, with TRBD1 as a possible D gene (5 bases). The germline gives CDR1 LGHNA, CDR2 YNFKEQ. The CDR3 has 14 residues. Between the trimmed V and J ends, which lost 0 bases and 5 bases, there was a span of 8 bases. CDR3 bases: TGTGCCAGCAGCCAAGATAGGGGTAACAATGAGCAGTTCTTC. This codes for CASSQDRGNNEQFF.

The gene calls are TRBV6-1 and TRBJ2-1; TRBD2 aligns across 11 bases. The CDR3 is 18 residues long. J gave up 1 base and V 5 bases, and 10 bases lay outside the gene matches. In germline, CDR1 is MNHNS, CDR2 SASEGT. This chain's CDR3 is CASSRTSGPASSYNEQFF. The CDR3 DNA reads TGTGCCAGCAGTCGGACTAGCGGGCCGGCCTCTTCCTACAATGAGCAGTTCTTC.

The chain combines TRBV12-3 or TRBV12-4 with TRBJ2-7; 7 bases are a match to TRBD2. The CDR3 covers 12 residues. The trim removed 7 bases at V and 12 bases at J, leaving 12 bases unmatched. CDR3 sequence: CASTTSGGDPYF. CDR3 bases: TGTGCCAGCACCACCTCTGGGGGGGATCCGTACTTC.

This clonotype was detected a few times. This chain links TRBV6-1 with TRBJ2-7; D gene uncertain. CDR1 MNHNS and CDR2 SASEGT come from the germline V gene. V lost 3 bases and J lost 0, with 6 bases in between. The CDR3 is 13 residues long. The CDR3 reads CASSDTTSYEQYF. CDR3 nucleotides: TGTGCCAGCAGTGATACAACCTCCTACGAGCAGTACTTC.

This clonotype was counted at least ten times. This CDR3 reads CASSLRGGLETQYF. DNA of the CDR3: TGTGCCAGCAGTTTAAGGGGCGGGTTGGAGACCCAGTACTTC. The rearrangement links TRBV27 to TRBJ2-5; either TRBD1 or TRBD2 may supply D (5 bases each). Trimming removed 2 bases at V and 5 bases at J, with 12 bases between. CDR1 is MNHEY, CDR2 SMNVEV, per germline (reference sequence). The CDR3 sequence is 14 residues long.

This clonotype was picked up a small number of times. The genes are TRBV12-3 or TRBV12-4 and TRBJ2-1; 11 bases agree with TRBD2. This CDR3 is 18 amino acids long. The trim removed 5 bases at V and 7 bases at J, leaving 16 bases unmatched. The CDR3 here is CASSPFGIAGGLRNEQFF. The CDR3 DNA reads TGTGCCAGCAGTCCATTCGGGATAGCGGGAGGGTTGAGGAATGAGCAGTTCTTC.

The CDR3 DNA sequence: TGCAGTGCTACCAGCCAGGGGATGGATACGCAGTATTTT. As protein: CSATSQGMDTQYF. The genes are TRBV20-1 and TRBJ2-3, with D possibly matching TRBD1 (6 bases). Germline V gene sequence: CDR1 DFQATT, CDR2 SNEGSKA (reference sequence). The V gene lost 4 bases and the J gene lost 6 bases, with 14 bases spanning the gap. This CDR3 spans 13 amino acids.

This clonotype occurred many times. The chain links TRBV7-9 to TRBJ2-2; the D is unclear. V lost 1 base, J lost 4 bases, and 7 bases lay in between. The CDR3 contains 14 residues. Germline V gene lookup returns CDR1 SEHNR and CDR2 FQNEAQ (reference sequence). CDR3 region: CASSLGTFTGELFF. CDR3 DNA: TGTGCCAGCAGCTTAGGGACGTTCACCGGGGAGCTGTTTTTT.

This clonotype was seen repeatedly, ten times or more. In nucleotides, the CDR3 is TGCGCCAGCAGCACGACATTACCGGGAATGAACACTGAAGCTTTCTTT. Protein product: CASSTTLPGMNTEAFF. The chain couples TRBV5-1 to TRBJ1-1; no firm D call. The CDR3 totals 16 residues. Between the trimmed V and J ends, which lost 4 bases and 0 bases, there was a span of 16 bases. Germline V gene sequence: CDR1 SGHRS, CDR2 YFSETQ.

The chain links TRBV11-2 to TRBJ2-7; D unresolved. Germline values: CDR1 SGHAT, CDR2 FQNNGV. Between the trimmed V and J ends, which lost 0 bases and 4 bases, there was a span of 7 bases. This CDR3 is built from 13 residues. This CDR3 is CASSLEFSYEQYF. Written as DNA, the CDR3 is TGTGCCAGCAGCTTAGAATTTTCTTACGAGCAGTACTTC. Full variable domain (outside the CDR3, taken from reference TRBV11-2 and TRBJ2-7): EAGVAQSPRYKIIEKRQSVAFWCNPISGHATLYWYQQILGQGPKLLIQFQNNGVVDDSQLPKDRFSAERLKGVDSTLKIQPAKLEDSAVYLCASSLEFSYEQYFGPGTRLTVT.

The CDR3 protein is CASGQGASTDTQYF. CDR3 in DNA: TGCGCCAGCGGGCAAGGGGCGAGCACAGATACGCAGTATTTT. The rearrangement joins TRBV5-1 to TRBJ2-3; the D gene is possibly TRBD1 (5 bases). V lost 7 bases and J lost 0, with 12 bases in between. Germline V gene sequence: CDR1 SGHRS, CDR2 YFSETQ. This CDR3 has 14 amino acids. Full variable domain (missing parts from reference TRBV5-1 and TRBJ2-3): KAGVTQTPRYLIKTRGQQVTLSCSPISGHRSVSWYQQTPGQGLQFLFEYFSETQRNKGNFPGRFSGRQFSNSRSEMNVSTLELGDSALYLCASGQGASTDTQYFGPGTRLTVL.

This clonotype has only a few counts. The rearrangement uses TRBV27 and TRBJ2-2; weak D call: TRBD1 (5 bases). Germline V gives CDR1 MNHEY, CDR2 SMNVEV (reference sequence). This CDR3 is built from 15 residues. V lost 5 bases and J 0 bases, leaving 10 bases between the germline ends. The CDR3 protein is CASSPRQTNTGELFF. The CDR3 DNA follows: TGTGCCAGCAGTCCGCGACAGACGAACACCGGGGAGCTGTTTTTT.

This clonotype has only a few counts. The chain links TRBV7-8 to TRBJ2-3, with no clear D. Germline lookup yields CDR1 SGHVS and CDR2 FQNEAQ. Trimming left V 7 bases short and J 3 bases short, with 11 bases between. This CDR3 is built from 13 residues. CDR3 sequence: CASKEMLTDTQYF. The CDR3 nucleotides read TGTGCCAGCAAGGAGATGCTAACAGATACGCAGTATTTT.

This clonotype was counted only a few times. The CDR3 loop reads CATSIRGLGKGGEQYF. For the CDR3, the DNA is TGTGCCACCAGCATCCGCGGCCTCGGGAAAGGGGGCGAGCAGTACTTC. The chain is built from TRBV15 and TRBJ2-7; weak D call: TRBD1 (6 bases). With 4 bases removed from V and 6 bases from J, the gap between germline ends came to 22 bases. CDR1 is LNHNV, CDR2 YYDKDF, per germline (reference sequence). The CDR3 runs to 16 residues.

This chain links TRBV27 with TRBJ2-2; tentatively, D is TRBD1 (7 bases). The CDR3 is 17 amino acids. The V gene lost 2 bases and the J gene lost 4 bases, with 17 bases spanning the gap. Germline CDR1 MNHEY, CDR2 SMNVEV (reference sequence). In nucleotides, the CDR3 is TGTGCCAGCAGTTTAAGTTGGAGGGGGCGGGTCACCGGGGAGCTGTTTTTT. This codes for CASSLSWRGRVTGELFF.

V is TRBV20-1 and J is TRBJ2-3; no clear D gene. V was trimmed by 5 bases and J by 2 bases, leaving 5 bases between them. The CDR3 is 11 amino acids. The V gene's germline CDR1 is DFQATT and CDR2 SNEGSKA (reference sequence). The DNA of the CDR3 is TGCAGTGCTCGTACCACAGATACGCAGTATTTT. It specifies CSARTTDTQYF.

This chain connects TRBV20-1 to TRBJ1-2; 8 positions match TRBD1. The trim removed 6 bases at V and 8 bases at J, leaving 8 bases unmatched. Germline CDR1 reads DFQATT; CDR2 reads SNEGSKA (reference sequence). This CDR3 is 12 amino acids long. CDR3 sequence: CSANQGARGYTF. CDR3 DNA sequence: TGCAGTGCCAATCAGGGGGCGCGCGGCTACACCTTC.

This chain uses TRBV10-2 with TRBJ2-7; 8 bases map to TRBD2. Germline-derived CDR1 and CDR2 are WSHSY and SAAADI. This CDR3 contains 16 residues. V dropped 3 bases and J dropped 0; count of bases not matched to a gene: 7. CDR3 coding DNA: TGCGCCAGCAGTGACCCAGAAAGCGGGAGCTCCTACGAGCAGTACTTC. Translated: CASSDPESGSSYEQYF.

This clonotype was observed many times. The chain is built from TRBV12-3 or TRBV12-4 and TRBJ2-2; 9 bases align to TRBD1. This CDR3 comprises 15 residues. Trimming cost V 6 bases and J 2 bases; bases outside gene matches: 4. The CDR3 nucleotides are TGTGCCAGCAGCCCACAGGGGGCTAACACCGGGGAGCTGTTTTTT. This encodes CASSPQGANTGELFF.

There are a few counts of this clonotype. The genes are TRBV14 and TRBJ2-5; tentative D call: TRBD2 (5 bases). CDR1 is SGHDN and CDR2 is FVKESK in the germline V gene. CDR3 size: 13 residues. The germline V and J ends were trimmed by 1 base and 7 bases, with 10 bases remaining between them. The CDR3 spells CASSQGSGGTQYF. In DNA, the CDR3 is TGTGCCAGCAGCCAAGGATCCGGAGGGACCCAGTACTTC.

This clonotype has just a few counts. The V gene is TRBV12-5, the J gene TRBJ2-3, with 11 nucleotides matching TRBD1. V was pared by 6 bases and J by 9 bases, with 11 bases of the junction left unmatched. Germline V gives CDR1 LGHNT, CDR2 FRNRAP. The CDR3 length is 15 residues. DNA for the CDR3: TGTGCTAGTGGCCCCGGGACAGGGGGTACGGGAACGCAGTATTTT. Protein: CASGPGTGGTGTQYF.

This clonotype was recorded a few times. The chain recombines TRBV5-1 with TRBJ2-5; 9 positions agree with TRBD2. Germline CDR1 SGHRS, CDR2 YFSETQ. The CDR3 contains 16 residues. J lost 3 bases, V lost 5 bases, and 11 bases had no gene match. CDR3: CASSSLLSGGEETQYF. For the CDR3, the DNA is TGCGCCAGCAGTTCCCTACTTAGCGGGGGTGAAGAGACCCAGTACTTC.

Ten or more counts support this clonotype. A junction boundary mismatches the germline segment, possibly from a read error. The rearrangement joins TRBV12-3 or TRBV12-4 to TRBJ2-3, with D perhaps matching TRBD1 or TRBD2 (5 bases each). The CDR3 length is 17 residues. CDR3 amino acids: CASSLGEGRGRTDTQYF. The DNA for the CDR3 is TGTGCCAGCAGCTTAGGAGAGGGGCGAGGCCGCACAGATACGCAGTATTTT.

The chain has TRBV3-1 and TRBJ2-7, with TRBD1 as a possible D gene (5 bases). Germline V lookup: CDR1 LGHDT, CDR2 YNNKEL (reference sequence). This CDR3 has 15 residues. The V gene lost 1 base and the J gene lost 0 bases, with 10 bases spanning the gap. The CDR3 DNA is TGTGCCAGCAGCCAAGCCCCAGGGTACTCCTACGAGCAGTACTTC. Encoded protein: CASSQAPGYSYEQYF.

The chain is built from TRBV3-1 and TRBJ1-6, with 7 bases fitting TRBD1. The germline CDR1 and CDR2 sequences are LGHDT and YNNKEL (reference sequence). This CDR3 is 14 amino acids long. The V gene end was trimmed by 4 bases and the J gene end by 6 bases; junction bases not matched to a gene: 3. CDR3 in DNA: TGTGCCAGCAGCCCTGGACAGGTTAATTCACCCCTCCACTTT. Translated, it gives CASSPGQVNSPLHF.

This clonotype was found a few times. This sequence joins TRBV19 and TRBJ1-6; TRBD1 matches at 7 bases. The germline gives CDR1 LNHDA, CDR2 SQIVND (reference sequence). J was trimmed by 8 bases and V by 6 bases; bases with no gene match: 10. This CDR3 is built from 15 residues. The CDR3 is CASSTVGGGDSPLHF. CDR3 nucleotides: TGTGCCAGTAGCACTGTAGGGGGCGGAGATTCACCCCTCCACTTT.

This clonotype turned up a few times. V and J are TRBV4-1 and TRBJ2-7; 15 nucleotides line up with TRBD2. From germline, CDR1 is MGHRA and CDR2 YSYEKL. After removal of 5 bases from V and 6 bases from J, the junction contained 11 bases not matched to a gene. This CDR3 spans 17 amino acids. This CDR3 is CASSKRPGLAGGSEQYF. The CDR3 bases are TGCGCCAGCAGCAAACGACCGGGACTAGCGGGAGGTAGCGAGCAGTACTTC.

This clonotype was observed a handful of times. This chain uses TRBV11-3 with TRBJ2-2, with D perhaps matching TRBD1 (5 bases). The CDR3 sequence is 15 residues long. With 4 bases removed from V and 0 bases from J, the gap between germline ends came to 9 bases. Germline V gene data show CDR1 as SGHNT and CDR2 as YENEEA. The CDR3 reads CASSSGAPNTGELFF. DNA for the CDR3: TGTGCCAGCAGCTCTGGGGCCCCGAACACCGGGGAGCTGTTTTTT. Combining the CDR3 with reference TRBV11-3 and TRBJ2-2 gives the whole variable domain EAGVVQSPRYKIIEKKQPVAFWCNPISGHNTLYWYLQNLGQGPELLIRYENEEAVDDSQLPKDRFSAERLKGVDSTLKIQPAELGDSAVYLCASSSGAPNTGELFFGEGSRLTVL.

This clonotype was counted only a few times. The chain employs TRBV11-2 and TRBJ2-5, with TRBD1 identical over 10 bases. The CDR3 covers 15 residues. CDR1 is SGHAT, CDR2 FQNNGV, per germline. V gave up 7 bases and J gave up 4 bases; unmatched junction bases: 9. Written as DNA, the CDR3 is TGTGCCAGCACTAAACCGGGACAGGGGAGAGAGACCCAGTACTTC. Translation gives CASTKPGQGRETQYF.

In its sample, this clonotype was seen a few times. The chain employs TRBV10-3 and TRBJ1-1; TRBD1 matches at 7 bases. The V gene end was trimmed by 8 bases and the J gene end by 1 base; junction bases not matched to a gene: 7. Germline loops: CDR1 ENHRY, CDR2 SYGVKD. The CDR3 contains 14 residues. In nucleotides, the CDR3 is TGTGCCATCGGAAAGGGGGCGCGGAACACTGAAGCTTTCTTT. Translating gives CAIGKGARNTEAFF.

This clonotype was seen more than once but under ten times. The CDR3 nucleotides are TGTGCCAGCAGCGCCACTAGCAACGAGCAGTACTTC. Protein: CASSATSNEQYF. V and J are TRBV11-2 and TRBJ2-7, with D possibly matching TRBD2 (6 bases). V lost 5 bases and J lost 5, with 10 bases in between. CDR3 length: 12 residues. Germline V lookup: CDR1 SGHAT, CDR2 FQNNGV.